The rows below give T cell receptor beta chains drawn from one sample of a study of blood T cell repertoires in COVID-19. Assay used: immunoSEQ multiplex PCR; TCRdb lists only in-frame clones, some missing. The table records roughly 170,000 clones, about 83% of them present only once. Material: peripheral blood. The origin of the receptors is a middle-aged man who had recovered from COVID-19. The CDR3 runs from the conserved cysteine through the conserved F or W. D genes are given only for firm matches. Rows may omit the clone size; those that give it use once, few, many or a size class.

TRBD1,TRBV7-8,TRBJ2-7,.,CASSFQGTGQTYEQYF,TGTGCCAGCAGCTTCCAGGGGACAGGCCAAACCTACGAGCAGTACTTC
.,TRBV27,TRBJ2-1,.,CASRIQGRSYNEQFF,TGTGCCAGCAGGATACAGGGGAGGTCCTACAATGAGCAGTTCTTC
TRBD1,TRBV5-4,TRBJ2-7,.,CASSRPGQSSEQYF,TGTGCCAGCAGTCGACCGGGACAGAGCTCCGAGCAGTACTTC
TRBD2,TRBV4-1,TRBJ2-2,.,CASSQIPGGPVGELFF,TGCGCCAGCAGCCAAATCCCGGGAGGGCCCGTCGGGGAGCTGTTTTTT
TRBD1,TRBV24-1,TRBJ1-2,.,CATSGPGQGYGYTF,TGTGCCACCAGTGGCCCGGGACAGGGATATGGCTACACCTTC
.,TRBV13,TRBJ1-6,.,CASRPVGSNSPLHF,TGTGCCAGCAGACCCGTAGGGAGTAATTCACCCCTCCACTTT
TRBD1,TRBV6-5,TRBJ2-1,.,CASSYYGQGAYEQFF,TGTGCCAGCAGTTACTATGGACAGGGGGCTTATGAGCAGTTCTTC
.,TRBV18,TRBJ2-3,.,CASSPAGTDTQYF,TGTGCCAGCTCACCCGCGGGCACAGATACGCAGTATTTT
.,TRBV3-1/TRBV3-2,TRBJ1-5,.,CASSHQGQPQHF,TGTGCCAGCAGCCACCAGGGCCAGCCCCAGCATTTT
.,TRBV10-3,TRBJ1-1,few,CAISESGGLRTEAFF,TGTGCCATCAGTGAGTCTGGCGGGTTGAGGACTGAAGCTTTCTTT
.,TRBV14,TRBJ2-7,.,CASRQPLTSRFYEQYF,TGTGCCAGCAGGCAACCTCTTACTAGCAGATTCTACGAGCAGTACTTC
TRBD2,TRBV7-2,TRBJ2-7,few,CASSRTRSFSYEQYF,TGTGCCAGCAGCCGGACTAGAAGTTTCTCCTACGAGCAGTACTTC
.,TRBV6-4,TRBJ1-2,once,CASRVSRQGYTF,TGTGCCAGCAGGGTAAGCCGCCAAGGCTACACCTTC
.,TRBV7-9,TRBJ2-1,.,CASSLQGHEQFF,TGTGCCAGCAGCCTACAGGGTCATGAGCAGTTCTTC
.,TRBV29-1,TRBJ2-7,few,CSVEGGSEQYF,TGCAGCGTTGAAGGAGGGAGTGAGCAGTACTTC
.,TRBV30,TRBJ1-5,few,CAWNTGFNQPQHF,TGTGCCTGGAATACAGGATTCAATCAGCCCCAGCATTTT